This TCR beta chain was found in a study of CD4 T cells in relation to SARS-CoV-2 and coronaviruses. Study as a whole: Negative control cultures got HIV-1 Nef peptides or no peptide.

The unexposed donors gave CD4+ T cells in 2011-2018, prior to COVID-19. After less than 11 days of culture, CD4+ T cells were isolated. Cells permitting, SARS-CoV-2 S/N and four cold-coronavirus spikes were tested on unexposed-donor CD4+ T cells. Cultures held roughly 2 million PBMCs per well with around 10 IU/ml IL-2. Details on this clone: Its antigen is not known.

Data came from immunoSEQ multiplex PCR; TCRdb stores just in-frame clones and leaves some out. The repertoire has tens of thousands of clones, around 72% of them found once; the top ten carry 9% to 15%. Germline V gene data show CDR1 as SGHVS and CDR2 as FQNEAQ. CDR3 length equals 13 residues. With 5 bases clipped from V and 6 bases from J, the junction kept 6 bases outside the gene matches. The sequencing input was CD4+ T cells from PBMCs, cultured in vitro. The sequence derives from a human donor in good health. The chain uses TRBV7-8 and TRBJ2-7; 8 nucleotides line up with TRBD1. CDR3 loop: CASSLQTGAEQYF. The DNA for the CDR3 is TGTGCCAGCAGCCTACAGACAGGGGCCGAGCAGTACTTC. The entire variable domain, with the rest obtained from reference TRBV7-8 and TRBJ2-7, is as follows: GAGVSQSPRYKVAKRGQDVALRCDPISGHVSLFWYQQALGQGPEFLTYFQNEAQLDKSGLPSDRFFAERPEGSVSTLKIQRTQQEDSAVYLCASSLQTGAEQYFGPGTRLTVT.